This T cell receptor beta chain stems from a study of human T cells and chemical hapten exposure. At the level of the study: Upper-back patches of 0.01% DPC were read at 6 days. Study outcomes and limitations: Those TCRs sitting above 1 in 1000 frequency stayed the same with DPC sensitization.

This sample's time point: pre-sensitization, week 0. Treatment described: therapeutic diphenylcyclopropenone sensitization with weekly scalp DPC. The starting material, unfractionated whole blood, was used for total RNA extraction. Germline V gene lookup returns CDR1 ENHRY and CDR2 SYGVKD. The trim removed 7 bases at V and 2 bases at J, leaving 4 bases unmatched. The CDR3 is 13 amino acids. Within the library, unique molecular identifiers were attached to each individual cDNA molecule. TCRdb reanalysed the RACE reads using MiXCR and keeps one entry per CDR3 protein. The sample lists more than 250,000 distinct CDR3 sequences; 7.5% to 10% were seen once. This clonotype was seen at least ten times. Its antigen is still unknown.

This specimen was whole blood, taken in connection with sensitization to the hapten diphenylcyclopropenone (DPC). V is TRBV10-3 and J is TRBJ2-5, with 7 bases fitting TRBD1. The TCR was taken from a woman between 40 and 55 years old with alopecia areata. Some clones in this sample may be carry-over from other donors' samples. The CDR3 loop is CAIKGTVQETQYF. In DNA form, the CDR3 reads TGTGCCATCAAGGGGACAGTACAAGAGACCCAGTACTTC.